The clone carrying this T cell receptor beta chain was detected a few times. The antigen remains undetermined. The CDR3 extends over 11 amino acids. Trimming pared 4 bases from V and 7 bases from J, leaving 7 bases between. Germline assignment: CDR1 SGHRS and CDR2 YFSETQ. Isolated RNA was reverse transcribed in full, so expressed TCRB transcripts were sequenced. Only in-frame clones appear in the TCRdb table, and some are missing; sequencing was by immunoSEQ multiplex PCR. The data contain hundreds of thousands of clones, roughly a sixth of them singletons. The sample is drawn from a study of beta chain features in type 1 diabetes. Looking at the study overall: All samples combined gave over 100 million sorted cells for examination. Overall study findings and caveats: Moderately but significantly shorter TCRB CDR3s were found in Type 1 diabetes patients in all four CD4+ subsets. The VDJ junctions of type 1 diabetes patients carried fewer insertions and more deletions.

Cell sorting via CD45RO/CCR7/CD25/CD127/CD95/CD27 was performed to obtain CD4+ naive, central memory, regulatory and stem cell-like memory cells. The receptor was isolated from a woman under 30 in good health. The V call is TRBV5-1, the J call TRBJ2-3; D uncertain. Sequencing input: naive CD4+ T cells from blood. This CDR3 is CASSLENTQYF. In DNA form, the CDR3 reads TGCGCCAGCAGCCTAGAGAATACGCAGTATTTT.